Sequencing of this T cell receptor (beta chain) was carried out in a study of T-cell reconstitution after alpha-beta-depleted transplantation in children. The length of the CDR3 is 14 residues. Germline V CDR1 and CDR2: SGHRS, YFSETQ. The V end was cut by 3 bases, the J end by 5 bases, with 15 bases between. This clonotype has more than one count but fewer than ten. The TCRbeta library incorporated unique molecular identifiers. TCRdb re-called the PCR reads with MiXCR, one entry per CDR3 protein. Of about 350,000 distinct CDR3 sequences in the sample, about 14% were seen once. The clonotype originates from a human donor who donated a stem cell graft to a child with Fanconi anemia. The material was PBMCs, obtained from the stem cell graft. V and J are TRBV5-1 and TRBJ2-7; D possibly corresponds to TRBD1 (5 bases). The CDR3 loop reads CASSYGTTVDEQYV. The CDR3 DNA follows: TGCGCCAGCAGCTATGGAACGACAGTGGACGAGCAGTACGTC.